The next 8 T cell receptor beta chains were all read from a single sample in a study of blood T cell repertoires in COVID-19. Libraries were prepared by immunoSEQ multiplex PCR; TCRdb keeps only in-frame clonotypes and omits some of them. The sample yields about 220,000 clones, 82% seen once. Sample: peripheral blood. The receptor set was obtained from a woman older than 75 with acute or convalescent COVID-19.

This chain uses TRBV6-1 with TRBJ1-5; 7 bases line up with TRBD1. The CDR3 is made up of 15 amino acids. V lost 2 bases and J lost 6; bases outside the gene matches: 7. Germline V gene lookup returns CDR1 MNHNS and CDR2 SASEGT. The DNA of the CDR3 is TGTGCCAGCAGTGAAAACAGGGGAGCATCTCAGCCCCAGCATTTT. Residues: CASSENRGASQPQHF.

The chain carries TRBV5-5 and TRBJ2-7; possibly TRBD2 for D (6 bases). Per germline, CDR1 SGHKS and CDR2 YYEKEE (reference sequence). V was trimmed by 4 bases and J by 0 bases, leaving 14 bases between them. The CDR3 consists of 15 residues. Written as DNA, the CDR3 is TGTGCCAGCAGCACAGCCGGGACTCCCTCCTACGAGCAGTACTTC. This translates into CASSTAGTPSYEQYF.

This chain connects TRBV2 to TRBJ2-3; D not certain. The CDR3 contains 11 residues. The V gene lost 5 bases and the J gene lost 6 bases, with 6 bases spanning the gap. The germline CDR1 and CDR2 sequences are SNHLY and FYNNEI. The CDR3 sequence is CASSPPDTQYF. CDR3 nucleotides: TGTGCCAGCAGTCCCCCGGATACGCAGTATTTT.

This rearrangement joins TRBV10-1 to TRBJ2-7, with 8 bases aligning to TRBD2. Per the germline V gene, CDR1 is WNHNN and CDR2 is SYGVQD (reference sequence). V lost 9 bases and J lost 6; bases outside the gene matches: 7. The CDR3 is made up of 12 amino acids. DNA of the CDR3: TGCGCCAGGGCGGGACTAGTCGTCGAGCAGTACTTC. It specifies CARAGLVVEQYF.

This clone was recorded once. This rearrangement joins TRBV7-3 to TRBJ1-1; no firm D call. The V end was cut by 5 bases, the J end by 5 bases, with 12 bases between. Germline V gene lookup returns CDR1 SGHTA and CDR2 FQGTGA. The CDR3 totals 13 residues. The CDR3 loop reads CASSPLLGTEAFF. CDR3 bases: TGTGCCAGCAGCCCCCTACTAGGGACTGAAGCTTTCTTT.

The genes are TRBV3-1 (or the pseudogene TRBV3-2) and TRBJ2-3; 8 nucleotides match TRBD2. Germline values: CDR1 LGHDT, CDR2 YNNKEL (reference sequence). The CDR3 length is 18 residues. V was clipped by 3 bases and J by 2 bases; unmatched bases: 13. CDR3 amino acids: CASSQTLGGAGVTDTQYF. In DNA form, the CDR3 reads TGTGCCAGCAGCCAGACCCTTGGGGGAGCGGGGGTCACAGATACGCAGTATTTT.

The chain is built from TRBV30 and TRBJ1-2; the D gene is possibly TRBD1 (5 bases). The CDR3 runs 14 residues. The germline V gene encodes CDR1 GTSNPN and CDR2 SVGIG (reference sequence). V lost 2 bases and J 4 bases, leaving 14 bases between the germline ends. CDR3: CAWSQTTALYGYTF. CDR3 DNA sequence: TGTGCCTGGAGTCAGACGACAGCTCTCTATGGCTACACCTTC.

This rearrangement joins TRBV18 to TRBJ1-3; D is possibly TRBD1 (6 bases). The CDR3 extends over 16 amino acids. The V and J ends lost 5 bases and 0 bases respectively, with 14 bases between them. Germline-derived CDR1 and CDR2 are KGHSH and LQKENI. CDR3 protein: CASSSTGLSSGNTIYF. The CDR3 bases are TGTGCCAGCTCATCGACAGGCCTGAGCTCTGGAAACACCATATATTTT.